The entry that follows covers one TCR beta chain sequence. Its antigen is unknown. The germline CDR1 and CDR2 sequences are SGDLS and YYNGEE. Unmatched junction bases numbered 6, after V lost 1 base and J lost 9 bases. The CDR3 runs 14 residues. These data are taken from a study of human thymus T cells. Study findings and constraints: Seemingly biased V and J gene usage marked thymic and blood repertoires.

Assay used: immunoSEQ multiplex PCR; TCRdb lists only in-frame clones, some missing. This table has 35,000 to 55,000 clones, around 94% appearing once. This clonotype originated in a boy in the first two years of life with a congenital heart defect but otherwise immunologically healthy. The chain uses TRBV9 and TRBJ2-1; 8 bases fit TRBD2. Sequencing used blood. The CDR3 region is CASSVPGGAGEQFF. CDR3 sequence (DNA): TGTGCCAGCAGCGTACCCGGGGGGGCAGGTGAGCAGTTCTTC.